This TCR beta chain is drawn from a study of blood T cell repertoires in COVID-19. Sequencing was performed with immunoSEQ multiplex PCR; in TCRdb, only in-frame clones are kept and a portion is missing. The table lists approximately 300,000 clones, 70% to 85% of them singletons. In germline, CDR1 is MNHNS, CDR2 SASEGT. This CDR3 is built from 16 residues. V gave up 1 base and J gave up 0 bases, with 10 bases separating them. The source of this sequence is a human donor with COVID-19, enrolled during active disease. The donor label of this sample is uncertain. The rearrangement links TRBV6-1 to TRBJ2-4, with TRBD2 as a possible D gene (6 bases). Sequenced material: peripheral blood. The CDR3 coding sequence is TGTGCCAGCAGTGAAGGGGGGGATCTAGCCAAAAACATTCAGTACTTC. This encodes CASSEGGDLAKNIQYF.